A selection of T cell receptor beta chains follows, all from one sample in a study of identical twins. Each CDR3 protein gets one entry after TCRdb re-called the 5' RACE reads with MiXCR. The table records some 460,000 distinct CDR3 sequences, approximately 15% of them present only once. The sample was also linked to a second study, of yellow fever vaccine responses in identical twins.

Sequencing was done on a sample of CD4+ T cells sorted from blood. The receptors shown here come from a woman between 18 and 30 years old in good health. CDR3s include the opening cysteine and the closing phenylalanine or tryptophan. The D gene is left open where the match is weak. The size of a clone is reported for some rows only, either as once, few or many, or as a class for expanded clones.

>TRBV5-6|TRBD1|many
CASSLEGAGNTEAFF
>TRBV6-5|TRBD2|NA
CASSYSSSGSYEQYF
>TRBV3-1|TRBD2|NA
CASSQAEVYVAGAYEQYF
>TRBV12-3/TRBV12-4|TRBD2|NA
CASRLSGVGSWNIQYF
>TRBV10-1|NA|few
CASSDAVQETQYF
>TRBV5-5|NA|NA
CASSLYRANTGELFF
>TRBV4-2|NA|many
CASRQDPQETQYF
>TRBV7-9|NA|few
CASSLVMGTDTQYF
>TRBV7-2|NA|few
CASSLEGPAWGNGYTF
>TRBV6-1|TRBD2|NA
CASSRAGGSSYNEQFF
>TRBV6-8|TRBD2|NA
CATRSGGSRSGANVLTF
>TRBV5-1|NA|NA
CASKHSGADTQYF
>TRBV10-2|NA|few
CATASAYNSPLHF
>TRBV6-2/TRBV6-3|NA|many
CASSGTSSTDTQYF
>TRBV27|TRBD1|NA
CASAQGARSGEQYF
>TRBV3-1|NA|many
CASSRTNTGELFF
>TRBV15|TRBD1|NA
CATSRSGQGPSGANVLTF
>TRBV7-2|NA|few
CASSPPTVGNTIYF
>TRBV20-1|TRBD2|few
CSARSGLAGNNEQFF
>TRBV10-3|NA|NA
CAIRGVQSHEQYF
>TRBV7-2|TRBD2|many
CASSSRGGYEQYF
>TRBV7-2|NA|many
CASSLVGGGDSPLHF
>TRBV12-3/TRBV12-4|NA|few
CASSLAVAVQGYTF
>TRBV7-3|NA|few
CASSNQGAEAFF
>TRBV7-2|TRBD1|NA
CASSPTSGQGNF
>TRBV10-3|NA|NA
CAISSEPGAVTEAFF
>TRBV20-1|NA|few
CSATLDSYTGELFF